The rows below give T cell receptor beta chains drawn from one sample of a study of T-cell memory formation after mild COVID-19. TCRdb re-called the 5' RACE reads with MiXCR, one entry per CDR3 protein. The sample has about 360,000 distinct CDR3 sequences; roughly 13% are singletons. Material: PBMCs or a T cell subset sorted from them (not recorded which). These receptor sequences come from a young man who had mild COVID-19 (a few samples of this study predate the infection). Cell type and time point are not known. CDR3s leave out the opening cysteine and the closing phenylalanine or tryptophan. Fields, in order: V gene, J gene, CDR3 protein.

TRBV29-1	TRBJ2-3	SADRAEDTQY
TRBV20-1	TRBJ1-6	SAREGGPTVSSPLH
TRBV4-1	TRBJ2-2	ASSQTGIGELF
TRBV4-2	TRBJ2-5	ASSQNSMGETQY
TRBV4-3	TRBJ2-3	ASSQDQVAGRPDTQY
TRBV20-1	TRBJ1-4	SAGGQGSGKLF
TRBV12-3/TRBV12-4	TRBJ1-5	ASSGNRGDQPQH
TRBV7-2	TRBJ2-7	ASSPGPFYEQY
TRBV6-5	TRBJ2-5	ASSYGGVEETQY
TRBV6-2/TRBV6-3	TRBJ2-7	ATKGPLSYEQY
TRBV20-1	TRBJ2-2	SANTGVGELF
TRBV29-1	TRBJ1-4	SVAPKFGQDEKLF
TRBV6-5	TRBJ1-1	ASSYGQGWTEAF
TRBV7-2	TRBJ1-4	ASSYGEKLF
TRBV7-3	TRBJ2-3	ASSSGINTDTQY
TRBV29-1	TRBJ1-1	SVATNTEAF
TRBV13	TRBJ2-1	ASSPVLDTGEQF
TRBV6-2/TRBV6-3	TRBJ2-2	ASSYVLALPGELF
TRBV20-1	TRBJ1-1	SAREGGRNTEAF
TRBV29-1	TRBJ2-3	SVDGGPLELAGVSDTQY
TRBV5-6	TRBJ2-3	ASRQGLGATSTDTQY
TRBV12-3/TRBV12-4	TRBJ2-4	ASSLLFRHGLAGAPLAKNIQY
TRBV4-1	TRBJ1-6	ASSQGEGSYNSPLH
TRBV3-1	TRBJ1-4	ASSAIWGTGDEKLF
TRBV20-1	TRBJ2-3	SARELDRKDTQY
TRBV10-3	TRBJ2-7	AISGPSGGIYEQY
TRBV27	TRBJ1-2	ASSLRPPGQTYGYT
TRBV6-5	TRBJ1-4	ASSLRGSLNEKLF
TRBV10-3	TRBJ2-7	AIRTGGSYEQY
TRBV5-6	TRBJ2-4	ASTLGVGFGGSETLLAKNIQY
TRBV4-1	TRBJ2-1	ASSLLNRGDEQF
TRBV20-1	TRBJ2-2	SVTPDTGTGELF
TRBV7-6	TRBJ1-6	ASSLAPSSYNSPLH
TRBV3-1	TRBJ2-5	ASSQDPSRGRGWQETQY
TRBV29-1	TRBJ2-3	SVEKTWGGPLTDTQY
TRBV20-1	TRBJ2-6	SARDWTRSSGANVLT
TRBV6-2/TRBV6-3	TRBJ2-1	ASRLAGLYSEQF
TRBV5-1	TRBJ2-1	ASRRTGTGGSGPHDEQF
TRBV5-1	TRBJ2-3	ASSLRKTPADTQY
TRBV7-9	TRBJ2-5	ASSLVLAGRETQY
TRBV20-1	TRBJ2-5	SARGSGAPTQY
TRBV7-3	TRBJ2-1	ASSSGPRNEQF
TRBV10-3	TRBJ2-5	AISETQGTGAQY
TRBV6-1	TRBJ1-2	ASSPSGGNNYGYT
TRBV6-5	TRBJ1-4	ASSWGQTVNEKLF
TRBV7-9	TRBJ2-3	ASRLAEPDTDTQY
TRBV4-3	TRBJ2-5	ASSQEGDREGQETQY
TRBV5-4	TRBJ2-6	ASSFNNRFAGANVLT
TRBV6-2/TRBV6-3	TRBJ2-5	ASISSRDFGGETQY
TRBV7-2	TRBJ2-1	ASSLAVTSGGALNEQF